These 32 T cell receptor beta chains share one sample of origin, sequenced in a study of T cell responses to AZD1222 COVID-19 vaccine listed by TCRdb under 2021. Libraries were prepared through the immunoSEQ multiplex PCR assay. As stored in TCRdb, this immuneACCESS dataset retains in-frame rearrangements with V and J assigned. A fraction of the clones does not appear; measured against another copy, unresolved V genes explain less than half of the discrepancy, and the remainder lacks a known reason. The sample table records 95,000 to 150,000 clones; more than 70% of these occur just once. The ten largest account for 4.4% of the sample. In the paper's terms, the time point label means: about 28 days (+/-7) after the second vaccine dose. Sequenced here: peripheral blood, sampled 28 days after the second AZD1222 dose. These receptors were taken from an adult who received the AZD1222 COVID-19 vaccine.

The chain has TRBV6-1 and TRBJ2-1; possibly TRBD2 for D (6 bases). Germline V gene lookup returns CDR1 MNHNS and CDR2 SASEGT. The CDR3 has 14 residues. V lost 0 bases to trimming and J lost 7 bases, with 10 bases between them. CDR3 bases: TGTGCCAGCAGTGAAGCGCGGGGATTTAATGAGCAGTTCTTC. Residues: CASSEARGFNEQFF.

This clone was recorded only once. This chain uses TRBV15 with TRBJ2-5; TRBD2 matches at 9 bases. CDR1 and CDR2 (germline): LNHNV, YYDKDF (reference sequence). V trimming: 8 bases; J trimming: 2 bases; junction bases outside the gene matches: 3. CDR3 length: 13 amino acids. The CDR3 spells CATGLAGQETQYF. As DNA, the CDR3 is TGTGCCACCGGTCTAGCGGGACAAGAGACCCAGTACTTC.

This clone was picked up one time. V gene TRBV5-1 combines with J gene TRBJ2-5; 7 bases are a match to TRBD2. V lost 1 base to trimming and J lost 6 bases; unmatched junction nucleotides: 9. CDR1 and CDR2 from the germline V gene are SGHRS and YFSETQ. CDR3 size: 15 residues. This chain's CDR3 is CASSLNGGNEKTQYF. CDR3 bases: TGCGCCAGCAGCTTGAACGGGGGGAACGAAAAGACCCAGTACTTC.

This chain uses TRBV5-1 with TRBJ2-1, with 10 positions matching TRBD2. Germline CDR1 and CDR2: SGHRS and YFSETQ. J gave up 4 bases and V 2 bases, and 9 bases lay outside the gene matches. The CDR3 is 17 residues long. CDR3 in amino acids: CASSLGAGGPRYNEQFF. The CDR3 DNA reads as TGCGCCAGCAGCTTAGGAGCGGGGGGGCCTAGATACAATGAGCAGTTCTTC.

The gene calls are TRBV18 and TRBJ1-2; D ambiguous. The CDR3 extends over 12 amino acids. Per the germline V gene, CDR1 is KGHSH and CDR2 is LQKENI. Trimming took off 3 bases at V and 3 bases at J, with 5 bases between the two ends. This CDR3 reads CASSPNDYGYTF. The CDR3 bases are TGTGCCAGCTCACCGAACGACTATGGCTACACCTTC.

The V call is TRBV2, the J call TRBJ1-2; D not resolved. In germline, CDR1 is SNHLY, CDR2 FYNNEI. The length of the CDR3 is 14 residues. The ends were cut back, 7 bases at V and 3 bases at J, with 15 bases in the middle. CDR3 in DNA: TGTGCCAGCAAACCTAGAGAGACGGACTATGGCTACACCTTC. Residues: CASKPRETDYGYTF.

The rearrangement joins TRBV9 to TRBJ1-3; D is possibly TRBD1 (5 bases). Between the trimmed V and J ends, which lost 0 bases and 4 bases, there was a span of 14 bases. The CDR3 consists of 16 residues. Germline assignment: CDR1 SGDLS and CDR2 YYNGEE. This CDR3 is CASSVGAGVTGNTIYF. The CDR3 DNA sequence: TGTGCCAGCAGCGTAGGGGCGGGGGTAACGGGAAACACCATATATTTT.

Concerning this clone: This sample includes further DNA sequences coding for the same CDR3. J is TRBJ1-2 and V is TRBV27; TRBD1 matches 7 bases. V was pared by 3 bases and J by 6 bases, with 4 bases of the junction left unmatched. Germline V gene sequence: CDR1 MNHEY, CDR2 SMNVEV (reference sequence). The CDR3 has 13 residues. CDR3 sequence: CASSLSRGDGYTF. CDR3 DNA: TGTGCCAGCAGTTTGAGCAGGGGGGATGGCTACACCTTC.

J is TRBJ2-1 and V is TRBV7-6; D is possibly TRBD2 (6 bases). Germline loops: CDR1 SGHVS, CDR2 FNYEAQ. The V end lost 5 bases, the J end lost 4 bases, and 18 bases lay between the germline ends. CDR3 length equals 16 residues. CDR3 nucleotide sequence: TGTGCCAGCAGCGGACGGGGGATGCAGGGTTACAATGAGCAGTTCTTC. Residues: CASSGRGMQGYNEQFF.

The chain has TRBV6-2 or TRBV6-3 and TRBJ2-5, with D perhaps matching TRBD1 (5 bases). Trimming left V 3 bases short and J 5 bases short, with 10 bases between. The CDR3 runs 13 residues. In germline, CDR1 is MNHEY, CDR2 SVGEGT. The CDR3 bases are TGTGCCAGCAGTTATGCAGGGTTGGAGACCCAGTACTTC. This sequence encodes CASSYAGLETQYF.

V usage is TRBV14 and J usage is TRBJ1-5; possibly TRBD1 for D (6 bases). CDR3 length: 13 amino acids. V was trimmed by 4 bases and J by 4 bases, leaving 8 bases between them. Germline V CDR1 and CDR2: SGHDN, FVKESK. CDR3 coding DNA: TGTGCCAGCAGCCGACAGGATAATCAGCCCCAGCATTTT. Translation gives CASSRQDNQPQHF.

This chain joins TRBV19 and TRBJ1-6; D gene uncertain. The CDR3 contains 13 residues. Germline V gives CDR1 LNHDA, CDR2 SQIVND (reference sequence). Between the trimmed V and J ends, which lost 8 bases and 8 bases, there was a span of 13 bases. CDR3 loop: CASSRTQDSPLHF. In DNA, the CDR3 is TGTGCCAGTTCCCGGACCCAGGATTCACCCCTCCACTTT. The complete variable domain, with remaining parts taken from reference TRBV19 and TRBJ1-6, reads DGGITQSPKYLFRKEGQNVTLSCEQNLNHDAMYWYRQDPGQGLRLIYYSQIVNDFQKGDIAEGYSVSREKKESFPLTVTSAQKNPTAFYLCASSRTQDSPLHFGNGTRLTVT.

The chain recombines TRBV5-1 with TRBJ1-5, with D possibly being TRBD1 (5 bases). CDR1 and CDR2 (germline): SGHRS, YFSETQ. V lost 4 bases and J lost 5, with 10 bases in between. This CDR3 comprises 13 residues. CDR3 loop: CASSADTYQPQHF. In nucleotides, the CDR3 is TGCGCCAGCAGCGCGGACACTTATCAGCCCCAGCATTTT.

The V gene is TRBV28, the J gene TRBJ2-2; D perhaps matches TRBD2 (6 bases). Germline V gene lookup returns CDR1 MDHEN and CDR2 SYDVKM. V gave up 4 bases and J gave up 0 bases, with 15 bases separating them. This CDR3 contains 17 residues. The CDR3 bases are TGTGCCAGCAGTTACCAATATAGCGGCTCGAACACCGGGGAGCTGTTTTTT. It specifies CASSYQYSGSNTGELFF.

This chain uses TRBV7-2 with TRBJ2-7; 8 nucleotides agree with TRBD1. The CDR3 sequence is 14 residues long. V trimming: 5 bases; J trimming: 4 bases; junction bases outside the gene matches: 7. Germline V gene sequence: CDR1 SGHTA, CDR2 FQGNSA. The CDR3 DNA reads TGTGCCAGCAGCACCCGGACAGGGCGTTACGAGCAGTACTTC. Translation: CASSTRTGRYEQYF.

The CDR3 is CASSDTYEQYF. The CDR3 nucleotides are TGTGCCAGCAGTGACACCTACGAGCAGTACTTC. The chain recombines TRBV6-2 or TRBV6-3 with TRBJ2-7; D not resolved. The CDR3 contains 11 residues. The germline gives CDR1 MNHEY, CDR2 SVGEGT. Trimming took off 5 bases at V and 2 bases at J, with 4 bases between the two ends.

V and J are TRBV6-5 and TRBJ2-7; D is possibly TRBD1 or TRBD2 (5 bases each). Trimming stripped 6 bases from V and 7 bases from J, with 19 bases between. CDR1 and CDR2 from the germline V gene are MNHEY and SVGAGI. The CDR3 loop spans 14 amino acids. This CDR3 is CASSARGGDREQYF. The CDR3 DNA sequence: TGTGCCAGCAGCGCCCGGGGCGGCGATAGGGAGCAGTACTTC.

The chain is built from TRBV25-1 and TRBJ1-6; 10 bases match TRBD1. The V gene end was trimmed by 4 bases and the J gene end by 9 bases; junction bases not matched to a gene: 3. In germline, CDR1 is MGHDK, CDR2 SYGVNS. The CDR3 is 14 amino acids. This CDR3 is CASSGQGASSPLHF. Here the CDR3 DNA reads TGTGCCAGCAGTGGACAGGGGGCGAGTTCACCCCTCCACTTT.

The DNA for the CDR3 is TGTGCCAGCACCACAGGGGATGTGGGAAAACTGTTTTTT. It translates to CASTTGDVGKLFF. The chain joins TRBV12-3 or TRBV12-4 to TRBJ1-4; 7 nucleotides line up with TRBD1. This CDR3 has 13 residues. Germline trimming cut 7 bases from V and 10 bases from J; bases unmatched to any gene: 9.

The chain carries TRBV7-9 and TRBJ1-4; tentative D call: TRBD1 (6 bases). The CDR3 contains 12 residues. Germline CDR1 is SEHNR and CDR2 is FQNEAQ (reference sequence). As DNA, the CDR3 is TGTTCCTGTAGGGGGGCGGCTGAAAAACTGTTTTTT. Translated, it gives CSCRGAAEKLFF.

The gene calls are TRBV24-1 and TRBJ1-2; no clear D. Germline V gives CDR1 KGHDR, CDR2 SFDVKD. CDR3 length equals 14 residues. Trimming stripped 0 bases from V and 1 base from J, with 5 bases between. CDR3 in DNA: TGTGCCACCAGTGATTTGGGAATTAACTATGGCTACACCTTC. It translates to CATSDLGINYGYTF.

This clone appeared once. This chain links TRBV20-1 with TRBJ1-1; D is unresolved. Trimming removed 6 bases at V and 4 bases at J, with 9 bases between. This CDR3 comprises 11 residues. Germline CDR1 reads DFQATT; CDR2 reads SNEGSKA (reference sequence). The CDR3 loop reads CSAVRLTEAFF. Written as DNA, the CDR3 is TGCAGTGCCGTCCGACTCACTGAAGCTTTCTTT.

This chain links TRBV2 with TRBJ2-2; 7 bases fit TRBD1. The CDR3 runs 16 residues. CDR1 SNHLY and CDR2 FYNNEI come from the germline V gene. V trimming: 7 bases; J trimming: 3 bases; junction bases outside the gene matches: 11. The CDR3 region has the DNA TGTGCCAGCATCCCCACGGGACAGCCGTACACCGGGGAGCTGTTTTTT. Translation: CASIPTGQPYTGELFF. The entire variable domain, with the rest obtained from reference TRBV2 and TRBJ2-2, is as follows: EPEVTQTPSHQVTQMGQEVILRCVPISNHLYFYWYRQILGQKVEFLVSFYNNEISEKSEIFDDQFSVERPDGSNFTLKIRSTKLEDSAMYFCASIPTGQPYTGELFFGEGSRLTVL.

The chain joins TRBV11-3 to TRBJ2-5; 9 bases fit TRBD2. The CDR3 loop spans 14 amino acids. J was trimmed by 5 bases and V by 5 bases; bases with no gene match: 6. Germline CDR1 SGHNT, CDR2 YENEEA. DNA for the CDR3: TGTGCCAGCAGCCCGCGGAGCGGGGGGGAGACCCAGTACTTC. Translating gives CASSPRSGGETQYF.

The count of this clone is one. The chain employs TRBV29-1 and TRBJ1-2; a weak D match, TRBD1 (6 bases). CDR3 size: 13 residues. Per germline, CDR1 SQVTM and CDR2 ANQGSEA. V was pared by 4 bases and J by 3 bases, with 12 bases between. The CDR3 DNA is TGCAGCGTTGTTTTTGGGGGGCACTATGGCTACACCTTC. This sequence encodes CSVVFGGHYGYTF.

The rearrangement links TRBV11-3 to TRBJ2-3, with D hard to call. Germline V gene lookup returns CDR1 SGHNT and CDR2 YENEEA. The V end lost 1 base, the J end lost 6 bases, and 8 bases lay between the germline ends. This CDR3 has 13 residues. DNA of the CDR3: TGTGCCAGCAGCTTAGGGGTGCGGGATACGCAGTATTTT. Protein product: CASSLGVRDTQYF.

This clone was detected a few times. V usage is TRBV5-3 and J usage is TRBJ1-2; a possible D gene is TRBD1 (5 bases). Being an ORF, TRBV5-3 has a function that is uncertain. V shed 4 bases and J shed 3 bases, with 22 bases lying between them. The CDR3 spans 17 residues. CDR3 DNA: TGTGCCAGAAGCCGACCCCGGGACTTCAACGACTACTATGGCTACACCTTC. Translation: CARSRPRDFNDYYGYTF.

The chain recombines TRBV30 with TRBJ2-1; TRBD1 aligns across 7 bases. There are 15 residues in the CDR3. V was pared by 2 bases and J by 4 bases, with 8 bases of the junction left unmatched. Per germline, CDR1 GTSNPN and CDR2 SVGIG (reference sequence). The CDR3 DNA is TGTGCCTGGAGTCTACAGGGGAAAAGGTACAATGAGCAGTTCTTC. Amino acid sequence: CAWSLQGKRYNEQFF.

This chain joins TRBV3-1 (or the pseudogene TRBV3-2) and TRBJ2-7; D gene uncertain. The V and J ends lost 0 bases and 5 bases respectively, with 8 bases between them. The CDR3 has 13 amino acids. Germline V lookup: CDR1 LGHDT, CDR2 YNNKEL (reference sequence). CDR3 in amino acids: CASSQERWHEQYF. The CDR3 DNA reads TGTGCCAGCAGCCAAGAGAGGTGGCACGAGCAGTACTTC.

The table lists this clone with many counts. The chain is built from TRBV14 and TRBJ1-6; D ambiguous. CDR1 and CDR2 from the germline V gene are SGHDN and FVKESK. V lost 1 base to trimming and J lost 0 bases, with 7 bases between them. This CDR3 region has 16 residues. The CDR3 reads CASSQAFSSYNSPLHF. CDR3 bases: TGTGCCAGCAGCCAAGCGTTCAGCTCCTATAATTCACCCCTCCACTTT.

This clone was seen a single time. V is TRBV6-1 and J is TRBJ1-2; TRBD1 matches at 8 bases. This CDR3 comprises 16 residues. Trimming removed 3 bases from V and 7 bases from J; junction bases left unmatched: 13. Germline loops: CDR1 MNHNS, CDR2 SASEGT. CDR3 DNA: TGTGCCAGCAGTGACCGGGACAGGTCTCCAAGAGTTGGCTACACCTTC. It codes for CASSDRDRSPRVGYTF.

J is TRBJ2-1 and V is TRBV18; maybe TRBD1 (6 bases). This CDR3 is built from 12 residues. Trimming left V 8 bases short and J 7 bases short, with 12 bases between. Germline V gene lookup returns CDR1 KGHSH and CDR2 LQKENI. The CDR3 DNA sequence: TGTGCCAGCGCCCAGGGGAGTAATGAGCAGTTCTTC. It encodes CASAQGSNEQFF.